These 30 T cell receptor beta chains share one sample of origin, sequenced in a study of Ad26.COV2.S vaccination and SARS-CoV-2 variants. The treatment was: around 19 received Ad26.COV2.S at low or high dose, single or two shots; five or six received placebo; per-sample allocation not given. The investigators took samples on day 63 after the first vaccine or placebo injection. The assay was immunoSEQ multiplex PCR, and TCRdb's table has in-frame clones only and misses some. The sample yields some 640,000 clones, roughly 90% seen once. Sequenced material: peripheral blood, taken in a trial of Ad26.COV2.S vaccine versus placebo. All receptors derive from a person aged 18 to 59 who received the Ad26.COV2.S COVID-19 vaccine or a placebo.

V gene TRBV18 combines with J gene TRBJ2-7; D unclear. There are 16 residues in the CDR3. CDR1 and CDR2 from the germline V gene are KGHSH and LQKENI. Trimming took 3 bases from V and 3 from J, leaving 18 bases between them. CDR3 residues: CASSPLDTSLVYEQYF. Here the CDR3 DNA reads TGTGCCAGCTCACCTCTTGACACGTCGCTGGTCTACGAGCAGTACTTC.

V is TRBV5-6 and J is TRBJ1-1; D call uncertain. The germline V gene encodes CDR1 SGHDT and CDR2 YYEEEE. Trimming took off 3 bases at V and 4 bases at J, with 10 bases between the two ends. This CDR3 contains 13 residues. CDR3 amino acids: CASSYGRSTEAFF. DNA of the CDR3: TGTGCCAGCAGCTACGGGAGAAGCACTGAAGCTTTCTTT.

The gene calls are TRBV7-8 and TRBJ2-1, with TRBD2 matching over 11 bases. Germline V CDR1 and CDR2: SGHVS, FQNEAQ. Trimming cost V 2 bases and J 4 bases; bases outside gene matches: 16. CDR3 length: 20 residues. CDR3 sequence (DNA): TGTGCCAGCAGCTTAAAGGGGCGGGGGCCAACTAGCGGGAGTTACAATGAGCAGTTCTTC. Protein sequence: CASSLKGRGPTSGSYNEQFF.

This clone showed up just a few times. The V gene is TRBV4-2, the J gene TRBJ1-5; D remains unclear. CDR1 and CDR2 from the germline V gene are LGHNA and YNFKEQ. The CDR3 spans 14 residues. V gave up 0 bases and J gave up 7 bases, with 10 bases separating them. Here the CDR3 reads CASSQDWGEQPQHF. CDR3 in DNA: TGTGCCAGCAGCCAAGATTGGGGAGAACAGCCCCAGCATTTT.

The rearrangement uses TRBV11-2 and TRBJ2-7; TRBD1 matches 9 bases. Germline V gene sequence: CDR1 SGHAT, CDR2 FQNNGV. The CDR3 totals 19 residues. V was clipped by 1 base and J by 1 base; unmatched bases: 14. The DNA of the CDR3 is TGTGCCAGCAGCTTAGCGCGGTGGGGACAGGGCGTTGTTTCCTACGAGCAGTACTTC. This translates into CASSLARWGQGVVSYEQYF.

The rearrangement joins TRBV4-3 to TRBJ2-3; D gene uncertain. Trimming pared 1 base from V and 0 bases from J, leaving 11 bases between. This CDR3 has 16 residues. Germline values: CDR1 LGHNA, CDR2 YSLEER. In DNA, the CDR3 is TGCGCCAGCAGCCAAGTTCTGCCCTCTAGCACAGATACGCAGTATTTT. Translating gives CASSQVLPSSTDTQYF.

This rearrangement joins TRBV7-2 to TRBJ2-7; D remains ambiguous. CDR3 length: 12 residues. V was trimmed by 4 bases and J by 5 bases, leaving 9 bases between them. Germline values: CDR1 SGHTA, CDR2 FQGNSA. The CDR3 sequence: CASSSSHNEQYF. The CDR3 nucleotides are TGTGCCAGCAGCTCCTCCCATAACGAGCAGTACTTC.

The genes are TRBV6-5 and TRBJ1-1; possible D gene TRBD1, 6 bases. Germline CDR1 MNHEY, CDR2 SVGAGI. The CDR3 runs 14 residues. Trimming took 6 bases from V and 5 from J, leaving 16 bases between them. CDR3 nucleotides: TGTGCCAGCAGCCCAGGGGAAGGAGTAACTGAAGCTTTCTTT. Translation gives CASSPGEGVTEAFF.

The chain carries TRBV18 and TRBJ2-5; D remains ambiguous. From germline, CDR1 is KGHSH and CDR2 LQKENI. Trimming took 1 base from V and 9 from J, leaving 15 bases between them. CDR3 length: 14 residues. CDR3 bases: TGTGCCAGCTCACCACAGAACGGCCCAGGTGCCCAGTACTTC. It specifies CASSPQNGPGAQYF.

The V call is TRBV30, the J call TRBJ2-7; TRBD1 agrees at 10 bases. CDR3 length: 14 residues. The ends lost 7 bases at V and 2 bases at J; junction bases unmatched: 8. The germline V gene has CDR1 GTSNPN and CDR2 SVGIG (reference sequence). The CDR3 is CAYTRDRGPYEQYF. As DNA, the CDR3 is TGTGCCTATACCCGGGACAGGGGCCCCTACGAGCAGTACTTC.

About this clone: The same CDR3 also results from other DNA sequences found in this sample. CDR3 protein: CAWSGQGRTEAFF. The CDR3 nucleotides read TGTGCCTGGAGTGGACAGGGGCGCACTGAAGCTTTCTTT. This rearrangement joins TRBV30 to TRBJ1-1; TRBD1 matches at 8 bases. After removal of 1 base from V and 4 bases from J, the junction contained 2 bases not matched to a gene. CDR3 length: 13 residues. CDR1 GTSNPN and CDR2 SVGIG come from the germline V gene (reference sequence). The full variable domain, its missing parts supplied by reference TRBV30 and TRBJ1-1, is SQTIHQWPATLVQPVGSPLSLECTVEGTSNPNLYWYRQAAGRGLQLLFYSVGIGQISSEVPQNLSASRPQDRQFILSSKKLLLSDSGFYLCAWSGQGRTEAFFGQGTRLTVV.

The chain links TRBV20-1 to TRBJ2-1; D gene uncertain. Trimming left V 3 bases short and J 9 bases short, with 6 bases between. Germline CDR1 and CDR2: DFQATT and SNEGSKA (reference sequence). This CDR3 comprises 10 residues. CDR3 sequence: CSASRGEQFF. The CDR3 region has the DNA TGCAGTGCTAGCCGAGGTGAGCAGTTCTTC.

This CDR3 reads CASSQERMASGGKTAKNIQYF. In DNA, the CDR3 is TGCGCCAGCAGCCAAGAAAGAATGGCTAGCGGGGGGAAGACAGCCAAAAACATTCAGTACTTC. The chain combines TRBV4-1 with TRBJ2-4, with 11 nucleotides matching TRBD2. The CDR3 has 21 amino acids. Trimming removed 0 bases from V and 0 bases from J; junction bases left unmatched: 13. Per germline, CDR1 MGHRA and CDR2 YSYEKL.

CDR3: CASSPTQNEQFF. In nucleotides, the CDR3 is TGTGCCAGCAGCCCCACCCAAAATGAGCAGTTCTTC. V and J are TRBV7-2 and TRBJ2-1; the D is unclear. CDR1 and CDR2 from the germline V gene are SGHTA and FQGNSA. This CDR3 comprises 12 residues. Trimming took 5 bases from V and 7 from J, leaving 9 bases between them.

The chain combines TRBV5-6 with TRBJ2-7; D gene uncertain. CDR1 and CDR2 from the germline V gene are SGHDT and YYEEEE. V lost 4 bases and J lost 9, with 14 bases in between. The CDR3 is 12 amino acids. CDR3 region: CASSLNSMGQYF. DNA for the CDR3: TGTGCCAGCAGCCTGAACTCCATGGGGCAGTACTTC. The full variable domain, rest sourced from reference TRBV5-6 and TRBJ2-7, is DAGVTQSPTHLIKTRGQQVTLRCSPKSGHDTVSWYQQALGQGPQFIFQYYEEEERQRGNFPDRFSGHQFPNYSSELNVNALLLGDSALYLCASSLNSMGQYFGPGTRLTVT.

The chain recombines TRBV7-2 with TRBJ1-3; D is undetermined. Germline CDR1 reads SGHTA; CDR2 reads FQGNSA. Trimming pared 3 bases from V and 0 bases from J, leaving 9 bases between. This CDR3 has 15 amino acids. The CDR3 DNA reads TGTGCCAGCAGCTTTACAGCTAGCTCTGGAAACACCATATATTTT. Protein sequence: CASSFTASSGNTIYF. The whole variable domain, filled in from reference TRBV7-2 and TRBJ1-3, reads GAGVSQSPSNKVTEKGKDVELRCDPISGHTALYWYRQSLGQGLEFLIYFQGNSAPDKSGLPSDRFSAERTGGSVSTLTIQRTQQEDSAVYLCASSFTASSGNTIYFGEGSWLTVV.

The chain links TRBV6-1 to TRBJ2-1, with 11 bases aligning to TRBD2. The CDR3 contains 15 residues. Trimming cost V 0 bases and J 15 bases; bases outside gene matches: 10. Germline-derived CDR1 and CDR2 are MNHNS and SASEGT. The CDR3 spells CASSEATSGGPQGFF. The CDR3 DNA sequence: TGTGCCAGCAGTGAAGCCACTAGCGGGGGTCCCCAGGGGTTCTTC.

V and J are TRBV19 and TRBJ1-4, with TRBD1 identical over 9 bases. This CDR3 is 18 amino acids long. The germline gives CDR1 LNHDA, CDR2 SQIVND (reference sequence). The V segment lost 3 bases and the J segment 4 bases; nucleotides outside the gene matches: 12. CDR3 sequence (DNA): TGTGCCAGTAGTATCGGAATTGGGACAGGGAACCTTAATGAAAAACTGTTTTTT. It is translated as CASSIGIGTGNLNEKLFF.

The J gene is TRBJ2-2, the V gene TRBV24-1; either TRBD1 or TRBD2 may fit D (5 bases each). The CDR3 is made up of 14 amino acids. The V gene lost 1 base and the J gene lost 8 bases, with 10 bases spanning the gap. Germline CDR1 reads KGHDR; CDR2 reads SFDVKD. This CDR3 is CATSDFGTAGELFF. The CDR3, as DNA: TGTGCCACCAGTGATTTTGGGACGGCGGGGGAGCTGTTTTTT.

The chain links TRBV18 to TRBJ2-1; 9 nucleotides line up with TRBD2. Germline V gene sequence: CDR1 KGHSH, CDR2 LQKENI. The CDR3 loop spans 18 amino acids. V trimming: 3 bases; J trimming: 2 bases; junction bases outside the gene matches: 11. CDR3 sequence (DNA): TGTGCCAGCTCACCCCCTCATAGCGGGAGCAGGACCTACAATGAGCAGTTCTTC. Translated, it gives CASSPPHSGSRTYNEQFF.

The V call is TRBV7-2, the J call TRBJ2-1, with 9 bases lining up with TRBD1. With 4 bases clipped from V and 16 bases from J, the junction kept 8 bases outside the gene matches. The CDR3 extends over 12 amino acids. The V gene's germline CDR1 is SGHTA and CDR2 FQGNSA. The CDR3 reads CASSSSRDRVFF. In DNA, the CDR3 is TGTGCCAGCAGCTCCTCCCGGGACAGGGTTTTCTTC.

V is TRBV30 and J is TRBJ1-2, with 8 bases identical to TRBD1. The germline CDR1 and CDR2 sequences are GTSNPN and SVGIG (reference sequence). The junction had 13 bases not matched to a gene; V was cut back by 2 bases and J by 8 bases. This CDR3 contains 15 residues. Here the CDR3 reads CAWSRLQGASSGYTF. The CDR3, as DNA: TGTGCCTGGAGTAGACTCCAGGGGGCCTCCTCCGGCTACACCTTC.

The chain's CDR3 is CASKLAGGSEQFF. The CDR3 coding sequence is TGTGCCAGCAAGCTGGCGGGGGGTTCTGAGCAGTTCTTC. The gene calls are TRBV2 and TRBJ2-1; 8 bases are a match to TRBD2. Per the germline V gene, CDR1 is SNHLY and CDR2 is FYNNEI. This CDR3 is built from 13 residues. The trim removed 7 bases at V and 9 bases at J, leaving 8 bases unmatched.

The chain joins TRBV30 to TRBJ1-1; TRBD1 matches at 9 bases. Germline trimming cut 2 bases from V and 1 base from J; bases unmatched to any gene: 2. Germline loops: CDR1 GTSNPN, CDR2 SVGIG (reference sequence). The CDR3 covers 14 residues. CDR3 in amino acids: CAWSMTGGNTEAFF. Written as DNA, the CDR3 is TGTGCCTGGAGTATGACAGGGGGGAACACTGAAGCTTTCTTT. Variable domain in full (rest from reference TRBV30 and TRBJ1-1): SQTIHQWPATLVQPVGSPLSLECTVEGTSNPNLYWYRQAAGRGLQLLFYSVGIGQISSEVPQNLSASRPQDRQFILSSKKLLLSDSGFYLCAWSMTGGNTEAFFGQGTRLTVV.

This clone was observed a few times. The chain uses TRBV19 and TRBJ2-1; D possibly matches TRBD1 or TRBD2 (5 bases each). Germline V gene data show CDR1 as LNHDA and CDR2 as SQIVND (reference sequence). The CDR3 extends over 14 amino acids. Trimming removed 7 bases from V and 7 bases from J, with 17 bases in between. The CDR3 reads CASKTGTSGNEQFF. The DNA of the CDR3 is TGTGCCAGTAAGACCGGGACCTCGGGAAATGAGCAGTTCTTC.

As concerns this clone: The same CDR3 can be traced to other DNA sequences in this sample. The chain carries TRBV6-6 and TRBJ2-7; D unclear. V was clipped by 0 bases and J by 4 bases, with 4 bases between them. The CDR3 runs to 12 residues. Germline V CDR1 and CDR2: MNHNY, SVGAGI (reference sequence). CDR3 in DNA: TGTGCCAGCAGTTACTCCCAGTACGAGCAGTACTTC. This sequence encodes CASSYSQYEQYF.

The chain carries TRBV6-2 or TRBV6-3 and TRBJ1-1; a weak D match, TRBD1 (5 bases). Deletions cut 3 bases from V and 5 bases from J, with 10 bases between. Germline lookup yields CDR1 MNHEY and CDR2 SVGEGT. The CDR3 contains 13 residues. The CDR3 sequence is CASSYRQGTEAFF. The DNA for the CDR3 is TGTGCCAGCAGTTATAGGCAGGGTACTGAAGCTTTCTTT.

CDR3 region: CATQGQDYGYTF. CDR3 coding DNA: TGTGCCACCCAGGGACAGGACTATGGCTACACCTTC. The chain uses TRBV24-1 and TRBJ1-2, with 8 positions matching TRBD1. Germline-derived CDR1 and CDR2 are KGHDR and SFDVKD. The CDR3 consists of 12 residues. After removal of 9 bases from V and 3 bases from J, the junction contained 2 bases not matched to a gene.

A few counts support this clone. This chain connects TRBV6-6 to TRBJ1-5; D unclear. The CDR3 covers 17 residues. Germline loops: CDR1 MNHNY, CDR2 SVGAGI (reference sequence). Deletions cut 5 bases from V and 4 bases from J, with 21 bases between. This CDR3 reads CASSPRRMGTGNQPQHF. CDR3 DNA sequence: TGTGCCAGCAGTCCCAGGAGAATGGGTACGGGAAATCAGCCCCAGCATTTT.

This sequence joins TRBV18 and TRBJ1-4; D is ambiguous. V dropped 5 bases and J dropped 8 bases, with 9 bases sitting between them. Germline V gene data show CDR1 as KGHSH and CDR2 as LQKENI. This CDR3 comprises 12 residues. The CDR3 nucleotides read TGTGCCAGCTCAGGGTCTGGCGAAAAACTGTTTTTT. This encodes CASSGSGEKLFF.